The present T cell receptor beta chain was sequenced within a study of blood T cell repertoires in COVID-19 (dated by TCRdb to the early 2020s). Some background on the complete study: Samples covering the acute and convalescent phases of COVID-19 were provided by collaborators in the United States, Italy and Spain. Where available, HLA class I and class II types were obtained from metadata supplied by the sample provider rather than from assay-based typing. The samples were drawn from the first 160 participants of the ongoing ImmuneRACE study and from 1,254 subjects provided by 6 global collaborators. Subjects who had been exposed to COVID-19, were actively infected with it, or had recovered from it provided the deeply sampled blood TCRbeta repertoires that made up the dataset. The prospective study material was composed of cDNA or gDNA derived from T cells, B-cell-depleted T cells, or PBMCs. A freely available public database, intended as a resource for researchers studying the immune response to SARS-CoV-2, is where the repertoires were released. The sample metadata nearly always contained a de-identified subject ID, COVID-19 status, age in years and sex. What the research found in general, with its limitations: Clinical and demographic metadata were provided uncurated, with the amount varying by source and participant.

The CDR3 contains 14 residues, cysteine and phenylalanine counted. Of the read, only the CDR3 DNA is kept; its 42 bases are in frame from base 1. The immunoSEQ Assay, a bias-controlled multiplex PCR, was used to amplify TCRbeta CDR3 regions from genomic DNA. The study's processing was this. Nucleated cell counts per sample were estimated from amplification of reference gene primers within the assay. Sequence reads were collapsed and filtered to measure the absolute abundance of every unique TCRbeta CDR3 rearrangement. For each sample, productive Simpson clonality was calculated as the square root of Simpson's diversity index over productive rearrangements. Not all clones reach the TCRdb copy of this immuneACCESS table, which keeps in-frame sequences only. Checked studies attribute under half of the gap to unresolved V genes and leave the rest unexplained. The V and J calls and clone size are taken from that table; D and trimming were inferred from the DNA. The sample records 120,000 to 150,000 clones, around 81% of which are singletons. The top ten clones comprise more than 4% of the sample.

Each collaborating institution followed its own protocols to collect whole blood in K2EDTA tubes. For TCRbeta analysis, collaborator samples were shipped as frozen whole blood, as isolated PBMCs, or as DNA extracted from either sample type. Turning to this clone: Its antigen is not yet known. No base quality values were provided; no much bigger clone lies one nucleotide off.

The sequence is built from TRBV21-1 and TRBJ2-3; the D call in the table, TRBD2, was not verified against the DNA. TRBV21-1 constitutes a pseudogene. This receptor was taken from a woman aged 45-60 years with acute or convalescent COVID-19. The specimen sequenced was peripheral blood. The DNA sequence is as follows: TGTGCCAGCAGCCCTAGCGGGGGCACAGATACGCAGTATTTT. Its protein product is CASSPSGGTDTQYF.